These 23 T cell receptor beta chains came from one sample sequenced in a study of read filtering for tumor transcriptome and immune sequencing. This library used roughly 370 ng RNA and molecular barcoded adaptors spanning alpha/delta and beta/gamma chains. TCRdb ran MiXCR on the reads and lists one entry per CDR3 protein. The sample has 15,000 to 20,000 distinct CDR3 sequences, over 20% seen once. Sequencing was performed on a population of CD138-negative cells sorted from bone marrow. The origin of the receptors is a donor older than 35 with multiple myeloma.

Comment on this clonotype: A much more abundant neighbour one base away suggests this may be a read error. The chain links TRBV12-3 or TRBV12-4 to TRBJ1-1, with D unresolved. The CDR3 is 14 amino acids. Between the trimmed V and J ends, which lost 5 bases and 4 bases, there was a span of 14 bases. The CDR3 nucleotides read TGTGCCAGCAGTCTACGGACGCAGAGCACTGAAGCTTTCTTT. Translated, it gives CASSLRTQSTEAFF.

In DNA, the CDR3 is TGCAGCGTTGAGAAGAGCGGGAGTAGCCATGAGCAGTTCTTC. Amino acids: CSVEKSGSSHEQFF. The chain has TRBV29-1 and TRBJ2-1; 8 positions agree with TRBD2. V gave up 3 bases and J gave up 8 bases; unmatched junction bases: 9. Germline V lookup: CDR1 SQVTM, CDR2 ANQGSEA. The CDR3 spans 14 residues.

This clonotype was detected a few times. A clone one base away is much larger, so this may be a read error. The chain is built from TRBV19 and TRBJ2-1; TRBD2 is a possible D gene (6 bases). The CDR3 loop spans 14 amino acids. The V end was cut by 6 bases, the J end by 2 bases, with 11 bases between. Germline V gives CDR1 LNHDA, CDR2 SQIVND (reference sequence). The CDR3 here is CASRPCGTYNEQFF. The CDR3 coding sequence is TGTGCCAGTAGGCCCTGCGGGACCTACAATGAGCAGTTCTTC. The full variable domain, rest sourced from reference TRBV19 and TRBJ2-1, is DGGITQSPKYLFRKEGQNVTLSCEQNLNHDAMYWYRQDPGQGLRLIYYSQIVNDFQKGDIAEGYSVSREKKESFPLTVTSAQKNPTAFYLCASRPCGTYNEQFFGPGTRLTVL.

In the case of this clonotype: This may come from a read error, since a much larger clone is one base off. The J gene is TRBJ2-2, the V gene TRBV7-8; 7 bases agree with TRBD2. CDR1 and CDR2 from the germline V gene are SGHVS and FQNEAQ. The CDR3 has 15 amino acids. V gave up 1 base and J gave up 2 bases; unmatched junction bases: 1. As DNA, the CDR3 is TGTGCCAGCAGCTTAGGCGGGGGAAACACCGGGGAGCTGTTTTTT. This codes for CASSLGGGNTGELFF. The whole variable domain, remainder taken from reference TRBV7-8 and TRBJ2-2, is GAGVSQSPRYKVAKRGQDVALRCDPISGHVSLFWYQQALGQGPEFLTYFQNEAQLDKSGLPSDRFFAERPEGSVSTLKIQRTQQEDSAVYLCASSLGGGNTGELFFGEGSRLTVL.

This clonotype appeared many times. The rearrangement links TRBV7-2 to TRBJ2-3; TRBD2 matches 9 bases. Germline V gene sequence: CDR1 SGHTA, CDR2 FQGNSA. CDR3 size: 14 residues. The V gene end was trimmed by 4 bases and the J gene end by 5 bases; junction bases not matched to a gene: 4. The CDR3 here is CASSSGLAIDTQYF. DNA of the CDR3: TGTGCCAGCAGCTCGGGACTAGCAATAGATACGCAGTATTTT.

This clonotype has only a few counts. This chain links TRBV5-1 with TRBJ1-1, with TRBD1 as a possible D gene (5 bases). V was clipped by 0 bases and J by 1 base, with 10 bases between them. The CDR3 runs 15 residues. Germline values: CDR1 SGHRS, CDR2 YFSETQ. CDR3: CASSLVGLENTEAFF. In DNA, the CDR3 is TGCGCCAGCAGCTTGGTGGGACTCGAGAACACTGAAGCTTTCTTT.

CDR3: CSAFSGMTTDTQYF. CDR3 bases: TGCAGTGCTTTTAGCGGGATGACTACAGATACGCAGTATTTT. The V gene is TRBV20-1, the J gene TRBJ2-3, with 8 nucleotides matching TRBD2. The CDR3 totals 14 residues. Per the germline V gene, CDR1 is DFQATT and CDR2 is SNEGSKA (reference sequence). Trimming took 5 bases from V and 3 from J; bases not matched to a gene: 7.

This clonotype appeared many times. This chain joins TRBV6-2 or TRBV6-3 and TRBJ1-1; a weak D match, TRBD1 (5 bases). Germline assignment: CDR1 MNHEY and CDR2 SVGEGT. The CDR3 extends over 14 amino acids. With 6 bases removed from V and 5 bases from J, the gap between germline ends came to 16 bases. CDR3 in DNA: TGTGCCAGCAGCGTTGGGGCCACAGGTACTGAAGCTTTCTTT. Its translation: CASSVGATGTEAFF.

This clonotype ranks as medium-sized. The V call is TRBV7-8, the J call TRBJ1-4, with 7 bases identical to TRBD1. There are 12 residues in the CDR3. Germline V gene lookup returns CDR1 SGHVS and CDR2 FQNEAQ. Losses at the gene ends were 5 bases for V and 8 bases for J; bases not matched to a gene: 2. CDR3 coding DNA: TGTGCCAGCAGCCGGGACAGCGAAAAACTGTTTTTT. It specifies CASSRDSEKLFF. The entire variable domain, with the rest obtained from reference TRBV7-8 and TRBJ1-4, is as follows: GAGVSQSPRYKVAKRGQDVALRCDPISGHVSLFWYQQALGQGPEFLTYFQNEAQLDKSGLPSDRFFAERPEGSVSTLKIQRTQQEDSAVYLCASSRDSEKLFFGSGTQLSVL.

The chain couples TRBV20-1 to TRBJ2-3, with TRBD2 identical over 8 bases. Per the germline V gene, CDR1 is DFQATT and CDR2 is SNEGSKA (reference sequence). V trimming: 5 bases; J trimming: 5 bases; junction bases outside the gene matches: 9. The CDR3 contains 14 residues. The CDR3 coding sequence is TGCAGTGCTCCGGCGGATAGCGGGAAAGATACGCAGTATTTT. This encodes CSAPADSGKDTQYF.

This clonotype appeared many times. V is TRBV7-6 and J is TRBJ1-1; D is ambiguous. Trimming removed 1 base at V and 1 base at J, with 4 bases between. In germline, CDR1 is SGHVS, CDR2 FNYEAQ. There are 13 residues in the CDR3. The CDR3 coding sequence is TGTGCCAGCAGCTTAGAGGCGAACACTGAAGCTTTCTTT. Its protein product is CASSLEANTEAFF.

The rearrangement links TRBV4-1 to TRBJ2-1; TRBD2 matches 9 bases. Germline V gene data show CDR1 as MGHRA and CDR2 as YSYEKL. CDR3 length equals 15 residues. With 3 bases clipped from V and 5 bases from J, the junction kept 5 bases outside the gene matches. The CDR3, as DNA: TGCGCCAGCAGCCAGGCGGGAGGGTCCGACAATGAGCAGTTCTTC. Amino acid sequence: CASSQAGGSDNEQFF.

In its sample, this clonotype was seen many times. The CDR3 reads CASSLPRTINEQFF. The CDR3, as DNA: TGTGCCAGCAGTCTCCCGAGGACTATCAATGAGCAGTTCTTC. The chain combines TRBV12-3 or TRBV12-4 with TRBJ2-1; D is possibly TRBD2 (6 bases). Trimming stripped 5 bases from V and 6 bases from J, with 14 bases between. This CDR3 is built from 14 residues.

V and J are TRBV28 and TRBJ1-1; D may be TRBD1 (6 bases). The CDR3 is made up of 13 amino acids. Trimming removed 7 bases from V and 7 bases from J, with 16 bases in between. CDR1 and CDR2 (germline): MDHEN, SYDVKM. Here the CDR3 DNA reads TGTGCCAGCAAAGTACAGGGCGGGGATGAAGCTTTCTTT. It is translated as CASKVQGGDEAFF.

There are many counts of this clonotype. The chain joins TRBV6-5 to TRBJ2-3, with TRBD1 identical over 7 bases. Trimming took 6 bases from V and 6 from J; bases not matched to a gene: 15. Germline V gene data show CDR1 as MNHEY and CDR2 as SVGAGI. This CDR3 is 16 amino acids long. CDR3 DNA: TGTGCCAGCAGCACCCGGACAGGCTCGGGGTTGGATACGCAGTATTTT. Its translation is CASSTRTGSGLDTQYF.

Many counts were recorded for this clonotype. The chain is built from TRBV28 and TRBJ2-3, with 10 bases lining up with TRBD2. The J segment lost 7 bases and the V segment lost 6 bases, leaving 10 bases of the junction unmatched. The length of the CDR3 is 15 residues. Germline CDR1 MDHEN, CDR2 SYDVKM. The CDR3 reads CASSSLAGESNTQYF. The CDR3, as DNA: TGTGCCAGCAGCTCCCTAGCGGGAGAGTCAAATACGCAGTATTTT. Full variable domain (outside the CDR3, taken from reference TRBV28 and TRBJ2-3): DVKVTQSSRYLVKRTGEKVFLECVQDMDHENMFWYRQDPGLGLRLIYFSYDVKMKEKGDIPEGYSVSREKKERFSLILESASTNQTSMYLCASSSLAGESNTQYFGPGTRLTVL.

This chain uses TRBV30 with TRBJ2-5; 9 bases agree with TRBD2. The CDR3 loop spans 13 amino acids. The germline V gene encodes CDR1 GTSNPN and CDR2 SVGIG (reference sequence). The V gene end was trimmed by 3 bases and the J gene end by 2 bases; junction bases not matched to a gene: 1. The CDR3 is CAWRTSGQETQYF. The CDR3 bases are TGTGCCTGGAGGACTAGCGGACAAGAGACCCAGTACTTC.

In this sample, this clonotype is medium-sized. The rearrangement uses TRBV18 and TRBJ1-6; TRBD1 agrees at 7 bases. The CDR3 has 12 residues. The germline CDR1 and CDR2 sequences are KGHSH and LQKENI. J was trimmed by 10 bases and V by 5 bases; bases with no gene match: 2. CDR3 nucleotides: TGTGCCAGCTCAACAGGGGACTCACCCCTCCACTTT. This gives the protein CASSTGDSPLHF.

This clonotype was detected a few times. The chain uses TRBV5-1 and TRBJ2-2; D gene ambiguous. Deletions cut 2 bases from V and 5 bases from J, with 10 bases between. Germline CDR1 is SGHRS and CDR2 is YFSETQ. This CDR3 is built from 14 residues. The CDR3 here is CASSFDPGTGELFF. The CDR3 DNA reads TGCGCCAGCAGCTTCGACCCGGGTACCGGGGAGCTGTTTTTT. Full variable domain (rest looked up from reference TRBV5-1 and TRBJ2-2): KAGVTQTPRYLIKTRGQQVTLSCSPISGHRSVSWYQQTPGQGLQFLFEYFSETQRNKGNFPGRFSGRQFSNSRSEMNVSTLELGDSALYLCASSFDPGTGELFFGEGSRLTVL.

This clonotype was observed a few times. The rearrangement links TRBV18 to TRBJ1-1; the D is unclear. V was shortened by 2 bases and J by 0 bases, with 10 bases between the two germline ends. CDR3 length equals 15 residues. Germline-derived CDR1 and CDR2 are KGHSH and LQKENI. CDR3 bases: TGTGCCAGCTCACCAGGAAGGACGGTGAACACTGAAGCTTTCTTT. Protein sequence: CASSPGRTVNTEAFF. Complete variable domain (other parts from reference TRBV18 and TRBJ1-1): NAGVMQNPRHLVRRRGQEARLRCSPMKGHSHVYWYRQLPEEGLKFMVYLQKENIIDESGMPKERFSAEFPKEGPSILRIQQVVRGDSAAYFCASSPGRTVNTEAFFGQGTRLTVV.

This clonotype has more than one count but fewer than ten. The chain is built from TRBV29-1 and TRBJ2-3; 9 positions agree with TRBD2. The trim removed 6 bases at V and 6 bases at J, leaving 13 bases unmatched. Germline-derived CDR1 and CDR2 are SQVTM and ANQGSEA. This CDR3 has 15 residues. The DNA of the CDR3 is TGCAGCGTGCTTCCGCGGGAGGGCCTGAGGGATACGCAGTATTTT. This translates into CSVLPREGLRDTQYF.

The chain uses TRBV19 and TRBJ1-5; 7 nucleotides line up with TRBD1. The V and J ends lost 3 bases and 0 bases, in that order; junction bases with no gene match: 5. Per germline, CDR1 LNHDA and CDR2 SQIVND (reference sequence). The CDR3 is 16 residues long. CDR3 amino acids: CASSIYRDSSNQPQHF. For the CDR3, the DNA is TGTGCCAGTAGTATTTACCGGGACAGTAGCAATCAGCCCCAGCATTTT. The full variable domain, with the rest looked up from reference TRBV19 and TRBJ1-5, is DGGITQSPKYLFRKEGQNVTLSCEQNLNHDAMYWYRQDPGQGLRLIYYSQIVNDFQKGDIAEGYSVSREKKESFPLTVTSAQKNPTAFYLCASSIYRDSSNQPQHFGDGTRLSIL.

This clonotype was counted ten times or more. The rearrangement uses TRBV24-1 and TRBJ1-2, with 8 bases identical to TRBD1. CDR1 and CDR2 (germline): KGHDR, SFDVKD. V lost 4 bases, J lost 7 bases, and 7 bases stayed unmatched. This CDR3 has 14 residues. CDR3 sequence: CATSELGTGGGYTF. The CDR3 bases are TGTGCCACCAGTGAACTCGGGACAGGAGGTGGCTACACCTTC.